The 25 T cell receptor beta chains given below trace back to one sample, sequenced in a study of blood T cells in healthy people across ages (dated by TCRdb to 2015 to 2017). The library was produced with 5' RACE. The listed sequencing device is Illumina HiSeq 2500. A second PCR of roughly 6 to 12 cycles was run with a J-beta primer mix and a sample-barcoded 5' primer. TCRdb trimmed the raw reads at Q25, called clones with MiXCR and kept productive beta chains. Rows are combined by CDR3 protein, so each entry shows the most common genes and DNA. The sample yields about 1,800,000 distinct CDR3 sequences; 28% were counted once. The ten largest clonotypes hold less than 9.5% of the sample. The sample was blood. The receptors here all came from a woman aged 25-40 years in good health.

This sequence joins TRBV11-2 and TRBJ2-7; tentatively, D is TRBD2 (5 bases). The germline gives CDR1 SGHAT, CDR2 FQNNGV. The CDR3 runs 14 residues. Trimming removed 6 bases at V and 2 bases at J, with 14 bases between. The CDR3 DNA reads as TGTGCCAGCAGTTCCGAGGGCAAGACCTACGAGCAGTACTTC. The encoded protein is CASSSEGKTYEQYF.

This clonotype has just a few counts. This chain connects TRBV6-2 or TRBV6-3 to TRBJ2-7; the D is unclear. This CDR3 has 9 amino acids. CDR1 and CDR2 (germline): MNHEY, SVGEGT. The V end was cut by 11 bases, the J end by 3 bases, with 5 bases between. CDR3 loop: CAGIYEQYF. DNA for the CDR3: TGTGCCGGAATCTACGAGCAGTACTTC.

About this clonotype itself: It may be a read error: a sequence one base away is much more abundant. V and J are TRBV29-1 and TRBJ1-2, with 9 bases identical to TRBD1. Germline CDR1 is SQVTM and CDR2 is ANQGSEA. Trimming cost V 5 bases and J 3 bases; bases outside gene matches: 1. The CDR3 length is 12 residues. As DNA, the CDR3 is TGCAGCGTTCGGGACAGGGACTATGGCTACACCTTC. This sequence encodes CSVRDRDYGYTF.

This clonotype has only a few counts. The genes are TRBV28 and TRBJ2-3; 13 bases fit TRBD2. The germline CDR1 and CDR2 sequences are MDHEN and SYDVKM. Trimming at V came to 3 bases and at J to 2 bases, leaving 5 bases not matched to a gene. The CDR3 is made up of 17 amino acids. The CDR3 loop reads CASSFLGTSGVTDTQYF. CDR3 coding DNA: TGTGCCAGCAGTTTTCTAGGGACTAGCGGGGTCACAGATACGCAGTATTTT.

This clonotype was counted at least ten times. The chain has TRBV7-3 and TRBJ2-3, with TRBD2 matching 8 bases. Unmatched junction bases numbered 7, after V lost 4 bases and J lost 1 base. Germline V gene sequence: CDR1 SGHTA, CDR2 FQGTGA. CDR3 size: 16 residues. CDR3: CASSYSNSGGTDTQYF. CDR3 in DNA: TGTGCCAGCAGCTATTCAAATAGCGGGGGCACAGATACGCAGTATTTT.

The chain joins TRBV27 to TRBJ2-5; TRBD1 matches 7 bases. The length of the CDR3 is 17 residues. CDR1 and CDR2 from the germline V gene are MNHEY and SMNVEV (reference sequence). V gave up 4 bases and J gave up 0 bases; unmatched junction bases: 11. The DNA for the CDR3 is TGTGCCAGCAGTTCCCTAGCCGGGACAGTGTACCAAGAGACCCAGTACTTC. Translating it yields CASSSLAGTVYQETQYF.

The CDR3 DNA sequence: TGTGCCAGCAGTTCTCCGGGGGGAGGACATGAAAAACTGTTTTTT. Translated, it gives CASSSPGGGHEKLFF. The chain recombines TRBV12-3 or TRBV12-4 with TRBJ1-4; a possible D gene is TRBD1 (5 bases). The ends were cut back, 4 bases at V and 6 bases at J, with 15 bases in the middle. This CDR3 has 15 amino acids.

This clonotype has more than one count but fewer than ten. The chain is built from TRBV30 and TRBJ2-1, with D tentatively TRBD2 (5 bases). The CDR3 is 13 residues long. V lost 0 bases, J lost 6 bases, and 9 bases lay in between. In germline, CDR1 is GTSNPN, CDR2 SVGIG (reference sequence). The CDR3 DNA follows: TGTGCCTGGAGTGTGAGGCGGGCCAATGAGCAGTTCTTC. It translates to CAWSVRRANEQFF.

The chain has TRBV20-1 and TRBJ1-4; TRBD1 aligns across 9 bases. CDR1 DFQATT and CDR2 SNEGSKA come from the germline V gene (reference sequence). The CDR3 totals 13 residues. After removal of 4 bases from V and 7 bases from J, the junction contained 4 bases not matched to a gene. The CDR3 region is CSATQGAREKLFF. The CDR3 nucleotides read TGCAGTGCTACACAGGGGGCGCGTGAAAAACTGTTTTTT.

In the case of this clonotype: One end of the junction does not line up with germline, which may come from a read error. The CDR3 sequence: CTSSQVGAGGGYTF. CDR3 DNA sequence: TGTACCAGCAGCCAAGTAGGAGCCGGAGGAGGCTACACCTTC. The chain has TRBV3-1 and TRBJ1-2, with D unresolved. Germline V gene sequence: CDR1 LGHDT, CDR2 YNNKEL (reference sequence). The CDR3 has 14 residues.

V usage is TRBV4-1 and J usage is TRBJ2-2; TRBD2 agrees at 11 bases. Germline lookup yields CDR1 MGHRA and CDR2 YSYEKL. This CDR3 has 16 residues. V trimming: 4 bases; J trimming: 7 bases; junction bases outside the gene matches: 8. The CDR3 protein is CASSLNSGGASGELFF. The CDR3, as DNA: TGCGCCAGCAGCCTAAATAGCGGGGGGGCGAGCGGGGAGCTGTTTTTT.

The gene calls are TRBV9 and TRBJ1-2; TRBD1 matches at 9 bases. Germline loops: CDR1 SGDLS, CDR2 YYNGEE. The V and J ends lost 4 bases and 8 bases, in that order; junction bases with no gene match: 12. The CDR3 contains 15 residues. CDR3 coding DNA: TGTGCCAGCAGCCCTCGGACAGGGGTGAGTGGCGGCTACACCTTC. Protein sequence: CASSPRTGVSGGYTF.

The chain uses TRBV28 and TRBJ1-1; D is unclear. The CDR3 has 14 residues. CDR1 is MDHEN, CDR2 SYDVKM, per germline. Deletions cut 6 bases from V and 1 base from J, with 12 bases between. CDR3 amino acids: CASSYTRSNTEAFF. The CDR3 coding sequence is TGTGCCAGCAGCTACACCAGATCGAACACTGAAGCTTTCTTT.

This clonotype was observed a few times. The J gene is TRBJ2-1, the V gene TRBV2; 8 bases agree with TRBD1. Trimming at V came to 7 bases and at J to 7 bases, leaving 3 bases not matched to a gene. This CDR3 is built from 12 residues. Per the germline V gene, CDR1 is SNHLY and CDR2 is FYNNEI. The CDR3 spells CASTQGANEQFF. DNA of the CDR3: TGTGCCAGCACGCAGGGGGCGAATGAGCAGTTCTTC.

This clonotype turned up a few times. One junction end does not reproduce the germline sequence, and a read error may be involved. The rearrangement uses TRBV28 and TRBJ2-1; 14 nucleotides align to TRBD2. CDR3 size: 15 residues. The germline V gene has CDR1 MDHEN and CDR2 SYDVKM. DNA for the CDR3: TGTACCAGCAGTCAGACTAGCGGGGGGGCCAATGAGCAGTTCTTC. This encodes CTSSQTSGGANEQFF.

This clonotype has only one observation. This chain connects TRBV28 to TRBJ2-5, with 7 bases lining up with TRBD2. J gave up 4 bases and V 5 bases, and 10 bases lay outside the gene matches. Germline CDR1 and CDR2: MDHEN and SYDVKM. The CDR3 extends over 15 amino acids. CDR3 bases: TGTGCCAGCAGTCGAGGGACTATCCTATCAGAGACCCAGTACTTC. Residues: CASSRGTILSETQYF.

As to this clonotype: Just one base apart from a much larger clone, this may be a read error. The gene calls are TRBV6-6 and TRBJ2-5; 7 bases map to TRBD1. The last part of the DNA fits TRBJ2-1 better; the J call may be wrong. Germline-derived CDR1 and CDR2 are MNHNY and SVGAGI (reference sequence). The CDR3 length is 14 residues. CDR3 coding DNA: TGTGCCAGCAGCCGCGAGGACAGGAAAGAGACCCAGTTCTTC. It encodes CASSREDRKETQFF.

V and J are TRBV6-1 and TRBJ2-7; a possible D gene is TRBD1 (5 bases). V was shortened by 8 bases and J by 8 bases, with 13 bases between the two germline ends. The CDR3 has 11 amino acids. The germline V gene has CDR1 MNHNS and CDR2 SASEGT. The CDR3 region is CASGREEKQYF. The DNA of the CDR3 is TGTGCCAGCGGCAGGGAAGAGAAGCAGTACTTC.

The chain joins TRBV2 to TRBJ2-7, with no clear D. There are 14 residues in the CDR3. Germline CDR1 is SNHLY and CDR2 is FYNNEI. Trimming removed 10 bases from V and 7 bases from J, with 23 bases in between. The CDR3 loop is CAISASSSYNEQYF. Written as DNA, the CDR3 is TGTGCCATCTCGGCGTCTAGTTCCTACAATGAGCAGTACTTC.

This clonotype was recorded many times. CDR3 sequence: CATSEGRGISYEQYF. CDR3 sequence (DNA): TGTGCCACCAGCGAGGGACGCGGAATTTCCTACGAGCAGTACTTC. V and J are TRBV15 and TRBJ2-7, with D possibly being TRBD1 or TRBD2 (5 bases each). The germline CDR1 and CDR2 sequences are LNHNV and YYDKDF (reference sequence). The V gene lost 5 bases and the J gene lost 1 base, with 15 bases spanning the gap. The CDR3 loop spans 15 amino acids.

V gene TRBV14 combines with J gene TRBJ2-7; maybe TRBD1 (6 bases). V was shortened by 5 bases and J by 3 bases, with 11 bases between the two germline ends. Germline V gene lookup returns CDR1 SGHDN and CDR2 FVKESK. There are 13 residues in the CDR3. The CDR3 sequence is CASSWQGSYEQYF. The CDR3 bases are TGTGCCAGCAGCTGGCAGGGGAGCTACGAGCAGTACTTC.

The chain has TRBV20-1 and TRBJ1-2, with 9 bases identical to TRBD1. Germline V gene data show CDR1 as DFQATT and CDR2 as SNEGSKA (reference sequence). The CDR3 has 14 residues. V gave up 5 bases and J gave up 3 bases; unmatched junction bases: 7. The CDR3 DNA sequence: TGCAGTGCTCACAGGGGGCGGGGGCACTATGGCTACACCTTC. This codes for CSAHRGRGHYGYTF.

This clonotype appeared many times. The chain is built from TRBV29-1 and TRBJ2-3; D might be TRBD2 (5 bases). Germline V lookup: CDR1 SQVTM, CDR2 ANQGSEA. The CDR3 covers 14 residues. Between the trimmed V and J ends, which lost 7 bases and 0 bases, there was a span of 14 bases. The CDR3 coding sequence is TGCAGCGGTCAACTAGGCAGTAGCACAGATACGCAGTATTTT. The encoded protein is CSGQLGSSTDTQYF.

This rearrangement joins TRBV7-2 to TRBJ1-4; D gene ambiguous. CDR3 size: 12 residues. V was trimmed by 1 base and J by 8 bases, leaving 5 bases between them. Looked up from germline, CDR1 is SGHTA and CDR2 is FQGNSA. In DNA form, the CDR3 reads TGTGCCAGCAGCTTAGGGGCCGAAAAACTGTTTTTT. It codes for CASSLGAEKLFF.

This clonotype occurred a few times. The chain joins TRBV7-2 to TRBJ1-2, with 10 bases fitting TRBD1. This CDR3 has 18 residues. Germline CDR1 is SGHTA and CDR2 is FQGNSA. V shed 0 bases and J 4 bases; nucleotides not matched to a gene: 11. The DNA for the CDR3 is TGTGCCAGCAGCTTAGCGGCCGTGACAGGGGGCGCAAGCTATGGCTACACCTTC. This translates into CASSLAAVTGGASYGYTF.